The clone carrying this T cell receptor beta chain was seen a handful of times. Sequencing used immunoSEQ multiplex PCR; TCRdb keeps in-frame clones, though not all of them. The table has approximately 200,000 clones, approximately 80% seen once. This entry is derived from a study of blood T cell repertoires in COVID-19. Background on the study: Sample material is recorded as cDNA or gDNA derived from T cells, B-cell-depleted T cells, or PBMCs.

Germline V gene sequence: CDR1 MNHEY, CDR2 SMNVEV (reference sequence). V dropped 3 bases and J dropped 3 bases, with 12 bases sitting between them. This CDR3 is built from 15 residues. Sequencing was performed on peripheral blood. This TCR was sampled from a woman aged 50 to 60 with acute or convalescent COVID-19. This chain uses TRBV27 with TRBJ1-5, with TRBD1 as a possible D gene (6 bases). The CDR3 DNA sequence: TGTGCCAGCAGTTTTTCAGAGGGGGACAATCAGCCCCAGCATTTT. This sequence encodes CASSFSEGDNQPQHF.